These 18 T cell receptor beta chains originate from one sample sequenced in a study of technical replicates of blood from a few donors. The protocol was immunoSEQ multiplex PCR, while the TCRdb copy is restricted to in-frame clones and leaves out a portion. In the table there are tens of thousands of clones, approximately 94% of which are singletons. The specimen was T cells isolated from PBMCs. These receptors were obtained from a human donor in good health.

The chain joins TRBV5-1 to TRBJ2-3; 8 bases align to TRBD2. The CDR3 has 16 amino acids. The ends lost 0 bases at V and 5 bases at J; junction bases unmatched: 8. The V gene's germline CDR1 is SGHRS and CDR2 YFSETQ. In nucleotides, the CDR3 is TGCGCCAGCAGCTTGGAATCTAGCGGGTTGGGAGATACGCAGTATTTT. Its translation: CASSLESSGLGDTQYF.

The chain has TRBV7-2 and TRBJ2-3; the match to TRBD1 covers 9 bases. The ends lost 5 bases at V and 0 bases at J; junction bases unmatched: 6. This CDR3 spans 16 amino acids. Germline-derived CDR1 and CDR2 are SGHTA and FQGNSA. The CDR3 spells CASSRQGVLSTDTQYF. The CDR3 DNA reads TGTGCCAGCAGCCGACAGGGGGTCTTAAGCACAGATACGCAGTATTTT.

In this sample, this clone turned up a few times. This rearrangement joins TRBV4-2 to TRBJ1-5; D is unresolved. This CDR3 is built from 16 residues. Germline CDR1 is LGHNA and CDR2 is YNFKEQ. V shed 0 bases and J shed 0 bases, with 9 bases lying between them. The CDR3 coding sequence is TGTGCCAGCAGCCAAGATCTTGGCGGTAGCAATCAGCCCCAGCATTTT. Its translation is CASSQDLGGSNQPQHF.

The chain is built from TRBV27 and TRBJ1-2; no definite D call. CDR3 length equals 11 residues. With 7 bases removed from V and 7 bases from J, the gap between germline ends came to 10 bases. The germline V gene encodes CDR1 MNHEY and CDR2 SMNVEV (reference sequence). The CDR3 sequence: CASMAQRGYTF. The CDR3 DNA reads TGTGCCAGCATGGCACAACGTGGCTACACCTTC.

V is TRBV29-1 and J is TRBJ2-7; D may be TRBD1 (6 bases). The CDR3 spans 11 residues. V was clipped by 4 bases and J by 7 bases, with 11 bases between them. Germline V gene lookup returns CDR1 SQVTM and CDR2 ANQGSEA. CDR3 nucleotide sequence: TGCAGCGTTGGACATACAGGGGAGCAGTACTTC. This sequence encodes CSVGHTGEQYF.

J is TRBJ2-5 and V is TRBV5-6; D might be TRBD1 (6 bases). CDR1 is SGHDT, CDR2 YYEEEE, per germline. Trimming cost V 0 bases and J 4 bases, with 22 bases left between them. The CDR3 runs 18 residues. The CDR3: CASSLGPYRVMERETQYF. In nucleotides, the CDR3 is TGTGCCAGCAGCTTGGGGCCCTACAGGGTAATGGAGCGAGAGACCCAGTACTTC.

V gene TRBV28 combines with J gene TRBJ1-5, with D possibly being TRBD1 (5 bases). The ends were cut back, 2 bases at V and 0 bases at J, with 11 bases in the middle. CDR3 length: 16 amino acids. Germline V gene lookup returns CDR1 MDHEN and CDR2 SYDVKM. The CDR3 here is CASSLGAVGSNQPQHF. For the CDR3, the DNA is TGTGCCAGCAGTTTAGGGGCAGTCGGTAGCAATCAGCCCCAGCATTTT.

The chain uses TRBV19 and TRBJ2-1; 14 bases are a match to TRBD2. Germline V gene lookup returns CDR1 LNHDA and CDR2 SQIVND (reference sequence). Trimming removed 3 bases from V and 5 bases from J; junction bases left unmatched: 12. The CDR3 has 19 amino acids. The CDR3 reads CASSIDAPGTSGSNNEQFF. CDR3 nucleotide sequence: TGTGCCAGTAGTATTGACGCACCTGGGACTAGCGGGAGCAACAATGAGCAGTTCTTC.

The CDR3 here is CASRYRDSSFYEQYF. The CDR3, as DNA: TGCGCCAGCAGATATCGGGACAGCTCCTTCTACGAGCAGTACTTC. The chain combines TRBV5-1 with TRBJ2-7, with 7 bases matching TRBD1. J lost 3 bases, V lost 5 bases, and 11 bases had no gene match. The CDR3 covers 15 residues. Germline CDR1 reads SGHRS; CDR2 reads YFSETQ.

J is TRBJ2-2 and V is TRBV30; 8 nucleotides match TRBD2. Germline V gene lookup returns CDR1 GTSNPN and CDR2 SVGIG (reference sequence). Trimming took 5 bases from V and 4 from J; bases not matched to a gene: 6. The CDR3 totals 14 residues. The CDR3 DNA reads TGTGCCTGGTCTAGCGGGCTGAGCACCGGGGAGCTGTTTTTT. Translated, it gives CAWSSGLSTGELFF.

The CDR3 protein is CASSEYGLAGGVQETQYF. CDR3 DNA sequence: TGCGCCAGCAGTGAGTATGGACTAGCGGGAGGAGTCCAAGAGACCCAGTACTTC. This chain links TRBV10-1 with TRBJ2-5; 14 bases align to TRBD2. The V gene's germline CDR1 is WNHNN and CDR2 SYGVQD (reference sequence). The CDR3 is 18 amino acids. Trimming cost V 1 base and J 1 base; bases outside gene matches: 5.

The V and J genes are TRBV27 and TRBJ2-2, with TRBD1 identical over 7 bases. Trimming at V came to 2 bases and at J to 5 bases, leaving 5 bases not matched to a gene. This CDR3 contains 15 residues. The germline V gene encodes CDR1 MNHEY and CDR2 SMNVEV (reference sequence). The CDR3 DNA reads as TGTGCCAGCAGTTTAAGGGGGCTCTGGACCGGGGAGCTGTTTTTT. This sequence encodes CASSLRGLWTGELFF.

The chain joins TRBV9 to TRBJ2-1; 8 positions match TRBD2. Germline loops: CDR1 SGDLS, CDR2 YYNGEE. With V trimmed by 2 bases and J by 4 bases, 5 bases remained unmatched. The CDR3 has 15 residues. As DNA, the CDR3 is TGTGCCAGCAGCGTCGGGGGGGATCTATACAATGAGCAGTTCTTC. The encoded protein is CASSVGGDLYNEQFF.

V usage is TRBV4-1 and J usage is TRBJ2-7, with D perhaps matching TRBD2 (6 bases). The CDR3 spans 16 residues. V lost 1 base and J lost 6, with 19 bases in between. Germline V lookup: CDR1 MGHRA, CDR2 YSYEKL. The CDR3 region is CASSQATAPGVGEQYF. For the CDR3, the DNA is TGCGCCAGCAGCCAAGCGACAGCGCCGGGGGTGGGCGAGCAGTACTTC.

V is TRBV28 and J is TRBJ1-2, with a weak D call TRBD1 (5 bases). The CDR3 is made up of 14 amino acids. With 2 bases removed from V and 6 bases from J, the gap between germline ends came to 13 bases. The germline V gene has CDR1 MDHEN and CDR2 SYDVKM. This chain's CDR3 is CASSLPGFSHGYTF. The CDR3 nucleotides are TGTGCCAGCAGTTTACCAGGGTTCAGTCATGGCTACACCTTC.

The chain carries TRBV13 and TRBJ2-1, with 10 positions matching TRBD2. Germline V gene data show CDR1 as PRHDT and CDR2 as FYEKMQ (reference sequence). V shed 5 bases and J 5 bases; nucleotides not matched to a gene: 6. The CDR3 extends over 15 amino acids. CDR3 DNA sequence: TGTGCCAGCAGCACCCAGGGACTAGCGAACAATGAGCAGTTCTTC. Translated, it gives CASSTQGLANNEQFF.

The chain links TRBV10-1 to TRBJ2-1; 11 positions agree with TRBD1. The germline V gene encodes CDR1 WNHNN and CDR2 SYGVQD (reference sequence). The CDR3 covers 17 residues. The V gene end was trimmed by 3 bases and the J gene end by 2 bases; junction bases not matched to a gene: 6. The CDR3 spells CASSDYRGQGAYNEQFF. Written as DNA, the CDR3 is TGCGCCAGCAGTGACTATCGGGGACAGGGGGCCTACAATGAGCAGTTCTTC.

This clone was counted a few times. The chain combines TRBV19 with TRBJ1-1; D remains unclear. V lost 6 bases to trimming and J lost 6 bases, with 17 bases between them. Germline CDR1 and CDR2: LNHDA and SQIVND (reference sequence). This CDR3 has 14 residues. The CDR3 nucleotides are TGTGCCAGTAGCCTGGGAGATCTTGTCGCTGAAGCTTTCTTT. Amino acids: CASSLGDLVAEAFF.